This T cell receptor (beta chain) was sequenced in a study of blood T cell repertoires in COVID-19. About the study: T cells, B-cell-depleted T cells, or PBMCs provided the cDNA or gDNA that served as material.

Original methodology: Scientists estimated how many nucleated cells there were by amplifying reference gene primers. Using immunoSEQ multiplex PCR, the repertoire was profiled, and TCRdb retains in-frame clones only, with some absent. Clonal size and the V and J genes are those of that table, whereas D and trimming came from the DNA. The data hold a few hundred thousand clones, with around 89% observed a single time. The CDR3 is made up of 15 amino acids. CDR1 and CDR2 from the germline V gene are MNHEY and SMNVEV (reference sequence). Trimming left V 10 bases short and J 2 bases short, with 19 bases between.

The sample was peripheral blood. This receptor was taken from a woman aged 25 to 39 with COVID-19, enrolled during active disease. This chain uses TRBV27 with TRBJ2-3; tentative D call: TRBD2 (7 bases). This CDR3 reads CAIRPGGLFTDTQYF. The CDR3 nucleotides read TGTGCCATCCGGCCGGGGGGCTTATTCACAGATACGCAGTATTTT.